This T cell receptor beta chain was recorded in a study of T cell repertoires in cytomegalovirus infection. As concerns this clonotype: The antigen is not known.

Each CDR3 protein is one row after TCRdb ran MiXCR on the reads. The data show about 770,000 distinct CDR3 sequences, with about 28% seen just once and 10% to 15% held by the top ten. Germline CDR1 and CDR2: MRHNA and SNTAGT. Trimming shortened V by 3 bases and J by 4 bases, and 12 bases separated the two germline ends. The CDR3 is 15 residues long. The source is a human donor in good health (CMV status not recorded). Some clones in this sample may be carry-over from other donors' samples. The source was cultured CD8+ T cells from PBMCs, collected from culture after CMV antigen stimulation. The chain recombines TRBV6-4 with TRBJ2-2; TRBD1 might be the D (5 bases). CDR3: CASSEYGASTGELFF. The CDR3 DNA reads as TGTGCCAGCAGTGAATATGGGGCGTCCACCGGGGAGCTGTTTTTT.